These T cell receptor beta chains were read from a single sample in a study of cytomegalovirus exposure and HLA in healthy donors. The protocol was immunoSEQ multiplex PCR, while the TCRdb copy is restricted to in-frame clones and leaves out a portion. The sample records under 150,000 clones, around four fifths being singletons. Sequencing used PBMCs. Source of these receptors: a boy younger than 10 in good health and CMV-seronegative. Both conserved end residues are part of each CDR3. D genes are given only for firm matches. Size is omitted from some rows. Given values are once, few, many or a class for expanded clones.

j_call clone_size v_call d_call cdr3_nt cdr3_aa
TRBJ1-5 . TRBV27 TRBD1 TGTGCCAGCAGCTCACACCGACGGGACAGGGGGCGCGGGCAGCCCCAGCATTTT CASSSHRRDRGRGQPQHF
TRBJ1-1 . TRBV6-6 TRBD1 TGTGCCAGCAGTTACTTTCGGACAGGGAACACTGAAGCTTTCTTT CASSYFRTGNTEAFF
TRBJ1-3 . TRBV7-2 . TGTGCCAGCAGCTCCCCCGACAGGTCTGGAAACACCATATATTTT CASSSPDRSGNTIYF
TRBJ2-4 . TRBV9 TRBD1 TGTGCCAGCAGCGTCGTAGGGACAGGGGAAAACATTCAGTACTTC CASSVVGTGENIQYF
TRBJ2-5 . TRBV27 TRBD2 TGTGCCAGCAGTTTGGCAGCGGGGGTTATGGAGACCCAGTACTTC CASSLAAGVMETQYF
TRBJ1-4 few TRBV5-5 TRBD1 TGTGCCAGCAGCTTACAGGCAGGGGGCTCTAGAAATGAAAAACTGTTTTTT CASSLQAGGSRNEKLFF
TRBJ2-2 . TRBV7-3 . TGTGCCAGCAGCTTAATTACGACAGGCACCGGGGAGCTGTTTTTT CASSLITTGTGELFF
TRBJ2-2 . TRBV29-1 TRBD2 TGCAGCGTTTTGAGGGAGGGACTCAACACCGGGGAGCTGTTTTTT CSVLREGLNTGELFF
TRBJ2-1 . TRBV4-1 . TGCGCCAGCAGCCCTTGGGACTCCTCCTACAATGAGCAGTTCTTC CASSPWDSSYNEQFF
TRBJ1-2 . TRBV5-4 TRBD1 TGTGCCAGCAGCGATACTACAGGGGGCCCCCTGGACTATGGCTACACCTTC CASSDTTGGPLDYGYTF
TRBJ2-5 . TRBV25-1 . TGTGCCAGCACCCCCGGACAGAAACAAGAGACCCAGTACTTC CASTPGQKQETQYF
TRBJ1-3 . TRBV5-1 . TGCGCCAGCAGCTTGGGAGGGAACGGAAACACCATATATTTT CASSLGGNGNTIYF
TRBJ1-2 . TRBV7-9 . TGTGCCAGCAGCCTTTTACAGGGCTCGGGCGGCTACACCTTC CASSLLQGSGGYTF
TRBJ1-6 . TRBV13 TRBD1 TGTGCCAGCAGTTTGGGACAGACCTATAATTCACCCCTCCACTTT CASSLGQTYNSPLHF
TRBJ2-1 . TRBV6-1 TRBD2 TGTGCCAGCACCCCCGGGCTAGCGGTCTACAATGAGCAGTTCTTC CASTPGLAVYNEQFF
TRBJ2-2 . TRBV6-5 . TGTGCCAGCAGACAGGGTGGGACCGGGGAGCTGTTTTTT CASRQGGTGELFF
TRBJ1-2 . TRBV4-1 TRBD1 TGCGCCAGCAGGCAGGGGGGCCAGCTAAACTATGGCTACACCTTC CASRQGGQLNYGYTF
TRBJ1-1 . TRBV6-1 . TGTGCCAGCAGTGAAGCGCGGGAACAGCCGAGAACTGAAGCTTTCTTT CASSEAREQPRTEAFF
TRBJ2-1 few TRBV5-4 . TGTGCCAGCAGCTTGCACTCCCTTAAGAATGAGCAGTTCTTC CASSLHSLKNEQFF
TRBJ1-1 . TRBV14 TRBD1 TGTGCCAGCAGCCAGGTTACAGGGGGCTTAATGAACACTGAAGCTTTCTTT CASSQVTGGLMNTEAFF
TRBJ2-2 . TRBV7-9 TRBD2 TGTGCCAGTACGGGGGGTCGACCGCCCAACGGGGAGCTGTTTTTT CASTGGRPPNGELFF
TRBJ1-2 . TRBV13 . TGTGCCAGCAGCTCGTCCGAATGGGGAGCCGATGGCTACACCTTC CASSSSEWGADGYTF
TRBJ1-2 once TRBV27 TRBD1 TGTGCCAGTTCCCTTGGACAGGGCTATGGCTACACCTTC CASSLGQGYGYTF
TRBJ2-3 . TRBV10-3 TRBD1 TGTGCCATCAGTGAGGGACAGGGGGCAGATACGCAGTATTTT CAISEGQGADTQYF
TRBJ1-4 . TRBV6-1 TRBD1 TGTGCTATCTCCCCGGGACAGTTTAATGAAAAACTGTTTTTT CAISPGQFNEKLFF
TRBJ2-1 . TRBV7-3 TRBD2 TGTGCCAGCAGCTCAACCCCGCGGCCGACTAGCGTCAATGAGCAGTTCTTC CASSSTPRPTSVNEQFF
TRBJ1-2 . TRBV19 . TGTGCCAGTAGTTCCGGGGGGTCCAACTATGGCTACACCTTC CASSSGGSNYGYTF
TRBJ1-1 . TRBV11-2 . TGTGCCAGCAGCTTAGGGGGGCCGAACACTGAAGCTTTCTTT CASSLGGPNTEAFF
TRBJ1-2 . TRBV28 . TGTGCCAGCAGTCTTTCAGGGGACGGCTACACCTTC CASSLSGDGYTF
TRBJ1-5 . TRBV27 TRBD1 TGTGCCAGCAGTTTACTCACAGGGGGCCCGGATCAGCCCCAGCATTTT CASSLLTGGPDQPQHF
TRBJ2-7 . TRBV2 TRBD1 TGTGCCAGCAGTGAAGGGACAGGGGAATCCTACGAGCAGTACTTC CASSEGTGESYEQYF
TRBJ2-7 once TRBV4-1 TRBD2 TGCGCCAGCAGCCCGACTAGCGGGGGTGCCTACGAGCAGTACTTC CASSPTSGGAYEQYF
TRBJ1-3 . TRBV30 . TGTGCCTGGAGTGTTATGGCCTCTGGAAACACCATATATTTT CAWSVMASGNTIYF